Below are 10 T cell receptor beta chains sequenced from a single sample in a study of CD8 T cells in Susac syndrome. Random-hexamer reverse transcription was applied to roughly 0.5 to 1 ug RNA. In TCRdb, the immunoSEQ multiplex PCR reads were re-called with MiXCR into one record per CDR3 protein. The sample comprises around 100,000 distinct CDR3 sequences, 95% of which are singletons, and less than 0.35% rests with the top ten. The sample was CD8+ T cells from PBMCs. The receptor set was obtained from a human donor with Susac syndrome.

V gene TRBV24-1 combines with J gene TRBJ2-7, with 8 bases fitting TRBD1. Trimming at V came to 3 bases and at J to 4 bases, leaving 4 bases not matched to a gene. The length of the CDR3 is 14 residues. Germline lookup yields CDR1 KGHDR and CDR2 SFDVKD. CDR3 region: CATSDRDRRYEQYF. CDR3 nucleotide sequence: TGTGCCACCAGTGATCGGGACAGGAGATACGAGCAGTACTTC.

The V and J genes are TRBV15 and TRBJ2-2; 11 bases are shared with TRBD1. V shed 1 base and J 5 bases; nucleotides not matched to a gene: 6. The CDR3 has 17 amino acids. Germline CDR1 and CDR2: LNHNV and YYDKDF (reference sequence). CDR3 in DNA: TGTGCCACCAGCAGAGGAGAGGGACAGGGGGTTACCGGGGAGCTGTTTTTT. Translation: CATSRGEGQGVTGELFF.

The rearrangement links TRBV29-1 to TRBJ2-5; 7 nucleotides agree with TRBD2. Germline V gene lookup returns CDR1 SQVTM and CDR2 ANQGSEA. J lost 3 bases, V lost 4 bases, and 5 bases had no gene match. CDR3 length equals 13 residues. Written as DNA, the CDR3 is TGCAGCGTTGTGGGGGGGGTAGAAGAGACCCAGTACTTC. Protein product: CSVVGGVEETQYF.

The chain uses TRBV5-5 and TRBJ2-5; maybe TRBD1 (5 bases). Trimming cost V 2 bases and J 5 bases, with 13 bases left between them. The CDR3 has 14 amino acids. Germline CDR1 is SGHKS and CDR2 is YYEKEE (reference sequence). CDR3 sequence (DNA): TGTGCCAGCAGCTTAGCAGGGCTCGCGGAGACCCAGTACTTC. Protein sequence: CASSLAGLAETQYF.

This clonotype was detected a few times. The chain links TRBV12-3 or TRBV12-4 to TRBJ1-1; no definite D call. This CDR3 has 14 residues. Trimming stripped 1 base from V and 1 base from J, with 7 bases between. In DNA, the CDR3 is TGTGCCAGCAGTTTAGGTACGGCGAACACTGAAGCTTTCTTT. Translated, it gives CASSLGTANTEAFF.

The chain is built from TRBV11-2 and TRBJ1-1, with 7 nucleotides matching TRBD1. The germline gives CDR1 SGHAT, CDR2 FQNNGV. The J segment lost 0 bases and the V segment lost 3 bases, leaving 1 base of the junction unmatched. The CDR3 length is 14 residues. CDR3 loop: CASSLGQMNTEAFF. CDR3 DNA sequence: TGTGCCAGCAGCTTGGGACAGATGAACACTGAAGCTTTCTTT.

The V call is TRBV29-1, the J call TRBJ2-2; the D gene is possibly TRBD1 (5 bases). V lost 5 bases, J lost 6 bases, and 13 bases lay in between. Germline V lookup: CDR1 SQVTM, CDR2 ANQGSEA. The CDR3 has 13 residues. CDR3 in amino acids: CSVLQGRAGELFF. The CDR3 bases are TGCAGCGTTTTGCAGGGCCGAGCCGGGGAGCTGTTTTTT.

The chain employs TRBV29-1 and TRBJ1-2; D remains unclear. The germline CDR1 and CDR2 sequences are SQVTM and ANQGSEA. V was shortened by 0 bases and J by 3 bases, with 8 bases between the two germline ends. The CDR3 runs to 13 residues. The CDR3 DNA follows: TGCAGCGTTGAAGACTTGGAGGACTATGGCTACACCTTC. The encoded protein is CSVEDLEDYGYTF.

The sample holds one count of this clonotype. The V call is TRBV4-1, the J call TRBJ2-1; possible D gene TRBD2, 6 bases. There are 15 residues in the CDR3. Per germline, CDR1 MGHRA and CDR2 YSYEKL. V dropped 1 base and J dropped 1 base, with 8 bases sitting between them. The CDR3, as DNA: TGCGCCAGCAGCCAAGTCGGGGGATCCTACAATGAGCAGTTCTTC. Translating it yields CASSQVGGSYNEQFF.

The chain couples TRBV12-3 or TRBV12-4 to TRBJ2-2; D remains ambiguous. CDR3 length equals 12 residues. Between the trimmed V and J ends, which lost 4 bases and 6 bases, there was a span of 6 bases. CDR3 in amino acids: CASSYRPGELFF. CDR3 nucleotide sequence: TGTGCCAGCAGTTACCGTCCCGGGGAGCTGTTTTTT.